This T cell receptor (beta chain) emerged from a study of shared clonotypes between healthy human individuals. Study background: There were three CD4 naive, three CD4 memory, two CD8 naive and one CD8 memory plates per donor.

J gave up 1 base and V 7 bases, and 4 bases lay outside the gene matches. Germline loops: CDR1 SGHRS, CDR2 YFSETQ. CDR3 size: 15 residues. Into CD45RA+ naive and CD45RA-negative memory subsets, the CD4+ cells were split. Methods used by the authors: ImmunoSEQ gave junction-only sequences without quality scores, so filtering differed. Sequenced by immunoSEQ multiplex PCR; TCRdb stores in-frame clones only, minus some. V, J and clone size are those of that table, while D and trimming were read from the DNA. Of some 2,400,000 clones listed, almost 96% are singletons. Study results and limitations: Large sequencing depth failed to make sorted-subset sequencing complete, rarefaction showed.

A note on this clone: Its antigen remains unidentified.

This sequence was found in a man between 18 and 29 years old in good health. The genes are TRBV5-1 and TRBJ2-5, with TRBD2 matching over 13 bases. Material for sequencing was naive CD4+ T cells sorted from blood. The subset: CD45RA+ positively selected. The CDR3 reads CASGLAGATQETQYF. CDR3 DNA: TGCGCCAGCGGACTAGCGGGAGCCACCCAAGAGACCCAGTACTTC.